This T cell receptor beta chain was sequenced during a study of T cell responses to AZD1222 COVID-19 vaccine. The V gene's germline CDR1 is LNHNV and CDR2 YYDKDF (reference sequence). This CDR3 has 15 residues. V was clipped by 0 bases and J by 3 bases, with 10 bases between them. Method: immunoSEQ multiplex PCR; TCRdb's copy keeps in-frame clones and lacks some. The sample holds 95,000 to 150,000 clones, less than 90% seen once. The starting material was peripheral blood, obtained on day 0 of AZD1222 vaccination. This rearrangement joins TRBV15 to TRBJ2-3; a weak D match, TRBD1 (6 bases). This clonotype originated in an adult in good health. CDR3 sequence (DNA): TGTGCCACCAGCAGAGATTTGAGGGGGACAGATACGCAGTATTTT. Residues: CATSRDLRGTDTQYF.